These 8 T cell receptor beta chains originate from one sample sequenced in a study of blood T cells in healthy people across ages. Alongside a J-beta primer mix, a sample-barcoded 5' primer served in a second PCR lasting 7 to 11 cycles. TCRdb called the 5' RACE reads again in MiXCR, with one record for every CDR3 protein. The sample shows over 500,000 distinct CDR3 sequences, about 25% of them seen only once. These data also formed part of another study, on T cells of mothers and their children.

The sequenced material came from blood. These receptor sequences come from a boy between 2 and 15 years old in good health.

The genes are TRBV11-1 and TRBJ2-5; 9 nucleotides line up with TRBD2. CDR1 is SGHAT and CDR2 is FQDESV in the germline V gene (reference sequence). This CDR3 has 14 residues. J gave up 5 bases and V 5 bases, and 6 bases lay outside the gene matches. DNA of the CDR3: TGTGCCAGCAGCGGGGGGACTAGCAAGGAGACCCAGTACTTC. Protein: CASSGGTSKETQYF.

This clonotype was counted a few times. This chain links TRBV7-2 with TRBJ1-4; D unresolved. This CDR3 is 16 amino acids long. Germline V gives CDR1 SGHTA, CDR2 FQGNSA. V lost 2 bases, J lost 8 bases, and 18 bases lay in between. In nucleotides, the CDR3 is TGTGCCAGCAGCTTAATGGGGTTTATGGCCAGGGAAAAACTGTTTTTT. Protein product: CASSLMGFMAREKLFF.

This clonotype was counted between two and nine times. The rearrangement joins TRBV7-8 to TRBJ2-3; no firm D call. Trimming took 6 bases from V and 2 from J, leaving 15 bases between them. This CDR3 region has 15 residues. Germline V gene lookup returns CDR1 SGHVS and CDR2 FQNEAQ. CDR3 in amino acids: CASRGTTASTDTQYF. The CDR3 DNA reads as TGTGCCAGCAGGGGTACGACCGCATCCACAGATACGCAGTATTTT.

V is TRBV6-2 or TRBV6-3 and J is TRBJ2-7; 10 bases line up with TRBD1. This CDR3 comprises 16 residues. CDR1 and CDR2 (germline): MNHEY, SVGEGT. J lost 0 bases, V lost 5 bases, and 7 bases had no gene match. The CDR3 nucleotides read TGTGCCAGCAGTGGGGGACAGGGGCCCTTCTCCTACGAGCAGTACTTC. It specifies CASSGGQGPFSYEQYF.

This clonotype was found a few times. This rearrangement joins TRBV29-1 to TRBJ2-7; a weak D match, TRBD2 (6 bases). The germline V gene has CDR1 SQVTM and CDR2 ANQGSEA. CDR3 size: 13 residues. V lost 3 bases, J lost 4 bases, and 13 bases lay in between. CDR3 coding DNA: TGCAGCGTTGAGTTGGCAGGGAGGTACGAGCAGTACTTC. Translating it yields CSVELAGRYEQYF.

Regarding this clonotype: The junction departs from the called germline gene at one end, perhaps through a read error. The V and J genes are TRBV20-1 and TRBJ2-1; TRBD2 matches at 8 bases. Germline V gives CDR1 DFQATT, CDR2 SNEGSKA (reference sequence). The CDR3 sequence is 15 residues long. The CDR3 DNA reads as TGCAGTGCGAGAGCGGCGGGGGGAGCCTACAATGAGCAGTTCTTC. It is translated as CSARAAGGAYNEQFF.

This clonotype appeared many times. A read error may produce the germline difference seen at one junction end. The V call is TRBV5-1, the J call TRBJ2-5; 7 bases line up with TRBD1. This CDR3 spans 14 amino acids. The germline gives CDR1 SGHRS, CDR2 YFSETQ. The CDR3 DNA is TGTGCCAGCAGCTCCGGGACAGCCCAAGAGACCCAGTACTTC. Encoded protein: CASSSGTAQETQYF.

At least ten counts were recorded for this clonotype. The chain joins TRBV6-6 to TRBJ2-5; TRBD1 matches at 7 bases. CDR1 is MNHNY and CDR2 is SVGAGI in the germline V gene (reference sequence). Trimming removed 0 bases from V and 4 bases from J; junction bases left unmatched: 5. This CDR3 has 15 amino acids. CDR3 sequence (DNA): TGTGCCAGCAGTTACTCGACACAGGGGATAGAGACCCAGTACTTC. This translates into CASSYSTQGIETQYF.